This T cell receptor (beta chain) was documented in a study of blood T cell repertoires in COVID-19. Study at large: The samples span acute and convalescent COVID-19 from the United States, Italy and Spain. T cells, B-cell-depleted T cells, or PBMCs provided the cDNA or gDNA that served as material.

Methods used by the authors: Reference gene primer amplification in the assay estimated nucleated cell counts. Sequenced by immunoSEQ multiplex PCR; TCRdb stores in-frame clones only, minus some. V, J and clone size are those of that table, while D and trimming were read from the DNA. Among over 400,000 clones listed, roughly 88% were seen once. Source material: peripheral blood. The TCR comes from a human donor in a cohort sampled during active COVID-19.

Here the CDR3 DNA reads TGTGCCAGTAGACACCAGAACACTGAAGCTTTCTTT. It encodes CASRHQNTEAFF. The chain couples TRBV19 to TRBJ1-1; D gene uncertain. Germline lookup yields CDR1 LNHDA and CDR2 SQIVND (reference sequence). The CDR3 length is 12 residues. Trimming shortened V by 6 bases and J by 1 base, and 6 bases separated the two germline ends.